The entry below describes one T cell receptor (beta chain). Its antigen is currently unknown. The data were obtained in a study of identical twins. Overall study findings and caveats: High-abundance cord blood beta clonotypes had fewer insertions; memory repertoires showed none. Partial confounding of zero-insertion analyses by invariant MAIT and iNKT cells was possible.

Template switching added a universal primer site; cDNA carried unique molecular identifiers. MiXCR, applied by TCRdb to the 5' RACE reads, yields one record per CDR3 protein. This table holds roughly 750,000 distinct CDR3 sequences, 21% found once. Germline CDR1 is ENHRY and CDR2 is SYGVKD. The junction had 6 bases not matched to a gene; V was cut back by 10 bases and J by 3 bases. There are 12 residues in the CDR3. These records were also assigned to another study, of T cells expressing NK-cell markers. Per that paper: HCMV specificity of the expanded NKG2C+ T cell clones stayed unclear.

V gene TRBV10-3 combines with J gene TRBJ2-7; 7 positions match TRBD2. The clonotype comes from a woman under 30 in good health. Input material: PBMCs. In nucleotides, the CDR3 is TGTGCCAGCCAAGGGACTAACTACGAGCAGTACTTC. Protein product: CASQGTNYEQYF.